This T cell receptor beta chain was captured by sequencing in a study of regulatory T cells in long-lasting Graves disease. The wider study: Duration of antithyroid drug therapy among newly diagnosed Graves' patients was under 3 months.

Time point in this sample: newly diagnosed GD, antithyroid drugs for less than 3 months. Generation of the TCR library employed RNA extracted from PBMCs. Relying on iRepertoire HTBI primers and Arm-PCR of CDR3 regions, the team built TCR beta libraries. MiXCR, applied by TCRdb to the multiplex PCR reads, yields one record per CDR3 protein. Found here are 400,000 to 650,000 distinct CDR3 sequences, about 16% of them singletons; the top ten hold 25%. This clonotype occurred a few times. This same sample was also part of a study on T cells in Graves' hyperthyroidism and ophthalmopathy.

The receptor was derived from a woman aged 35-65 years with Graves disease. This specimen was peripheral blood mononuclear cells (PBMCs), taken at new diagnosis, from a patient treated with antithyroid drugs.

CDR3 coding DNA: TGTGCCAGCGGACCAGGGGGACTAGCGGGGGTAGATACGCAGTATTTT. Its protein product is CASGPGGLAGVDTQYF. V and J are TRBV7-9 and TRBJ2-3; TRBD2 aligns across 14 bases. The J segment lost 5 bases and the V segment lost 8 bases, leaving 9 bases of the junction unmatched. The CDR3 runs 16 residues. From germline, CDR1 is SEHNR and CDR2 FQNEAQ (reference sequence).